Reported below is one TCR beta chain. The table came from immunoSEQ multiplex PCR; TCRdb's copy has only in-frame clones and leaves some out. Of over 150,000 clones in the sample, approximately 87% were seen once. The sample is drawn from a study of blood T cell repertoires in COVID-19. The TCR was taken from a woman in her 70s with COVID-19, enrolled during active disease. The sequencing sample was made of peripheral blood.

CDR3 residues: CASSQGRLGEGGYTF. The DNA for the CDR3 is TGTGCCAGCAGCCAAGGTCGGCTAGGGGAAGGGGGCTACACCTTC. This chain connects TRBV4-2 to TRBJ1-2, with D possibly matching TRBD1 (5 bases). Germline V gene sequence: CDR1 LGHNA, CDR2 YNFKEQ. This CDR3 contains 15 residues. Trimming took off 1 base at V and 8 bases at J, with 17 bases between the two ends.